The rows below give T cell receptor beta chains drawn from one sample of a study of T cells in Graves' hyperthyroidism and ophthalmopathy. TCRdb independently ran MiXCR on the multiplex PCR reads; one entry per CDR3 protein. Counted here are about 700,000 distinct CDR3 sequences, 14% occurring once; the ten biggest clones make up around 9.6%. The material sequenced was blood. The receptors derive from a woman between 18 and 29 years old with Graves' hyperthyroidism. CDR3s include the opening cysteine and the closing phenylalanine or tryptophan. A D gene is named only where the DNA matches it firmly. Clone size is stated in some rows and not others, as once, few, many or a class when expanded.

size,V,length,D,J,CDR3,DNA
-,TRBV19,15,TRBD2,TRBJ2-1,CASNELAGAGNEQFF,TGTGCCAGTAACGAACTAGCGGGAGCTGGCAATGAGCAGTTCTTC
many,TRBV3-1,14,TRBD1,TRBJ2-7,CASIGTGPNYEQYF,TGTGCCAGCATCGGGACAGGACCCAACTACGAGCAGTACTTC
many,TRBV18,15,-,TRBJ2-7,CASSPKGTVSYEQYF,TGTGCCAGCTCACCCAAAGGGACCGTTTCCTACGAGCAGTACTTC
many,TRBV20-1,16,-,TRBJ2-7,CSARSPQGKVFYEQYF,TGCAGTGCTAGATCACCCCAGGGGAAGGTTTTCTACGAGCAGTACTTC
many,TRBV5-1,15,TRBD1,TRBJ1-2,CASSPGQRRTDGYTF,TGCGCCAGCAGCCCGGGACAGCGCCGAACGGATGGCTACACCTTC
-,TRBV7-8,15,TRBD2,TRBJ2-1,CASSSLAGMDDEQFF,TGTGCCAGCAGCTCCTTAGCGGGAATGGACGATGAGCAGTTCTTC
-,TRBV6-4,14,-,TRBJ2-7,CASTLMSRRDEQYF,TGTGCCAGCACCCTAATGAGTAGGAGGGACGAGCAGTACTTC
-,TRBV18,16,-,TRBJ2-6,CASSPVRGAGANVLTF,TGTGCCAGCTCACCTGTCCGAGGGGCCGGGGCCAACGTCCTGACTTTC
many,TRBV20-1,15,-,TRBJ1-1,CSARGRGGRWTEAFF,TGCAGTGCTAGAGGCCGGGGGGGGAGATGGACTGAAGCTTTCTTT
many,TRBV4-1,16,TRBD2,TRBJ2-1,CASSQRGLAGTNEQFF,TGCGCCAGCAGCCAGAGGGGACTAGCGGGAACCAATGAGCAGTTCTTC
-,TRBV9,17,-,TRBJ1-6,CASSPQQGTGTNSPLHF,TGTGCCAGCAGCCCGCAGCAGGGGACGGGGACTAATTCACCCCTCCACTTT
many,TRBV7-9,14,-,TRBJ2-1,CASKAIVQGNEQFF,TGTGCCAGCAAAGCTATCGTCCAGGGCAATGAGCAGTTCTTC
-,TRBV7-2,15,TRBD1,TRBJ1-6,CASSSRDRAYSPLHF,TGTGCCAGCAGCTCGCGGGACAGGGCTTATTCACCCCTCCACTTT
-,TRBV7-6,16,-,TRBJ2-3,CASSVLRTPFTDTQYF,TGTGCCAGCAGCGTCCTCAGGACACCCTTCACAGATACGCAGTATTTT
few,TRBV11-2,15,TRBD1,TRBJ1-4,CASSSPGQGMEKLFF,TGTGCCAGCAGCTCCCCGGGACAGGGGATGGAAAAACTGTTTTTT
few,TRBV5-4,16,TRBD2,TRBJ2-7,CASSLGGTSGIYEQYF,TGTGCCAGCAGCTTGGGAGGGACTAGCGGGATCTACGAGCAGTACTTC
-,TRBV7-8,16,TRBD1,TRBJ1-6,CASRGPGGGIDSPLHF,TGTGCCAGCCGAGGGCCAGGGGGCGGAATTGATTCACCCCTCCACTTT
few,TRBV4-1,23,TRBD2,TRBJ2-1,CASSHSSKGLAGHPSRDYNEQFF,TGCGCCAGCAGCCACTCCTCGAAAGGGCTAGCGGGCCACCCGAGCCGGGACTACAATGAGCAGTTCTTC
many,TRBV28,14,TRBD2,TRBJ2-7,CAIERGSGIYEQYF,TGTGCCATCGAGAGGGGTAGCGGGATCTACGAGCAGTACTTC
many,TRBV20-1,14,-,TRBJ1-5,CSARGTSIDQPQHF,TGCAGTGCTAGGGGCACCTCAATCGATCAGCCCCAGCATTTT
few,TRBV11-3,18,TRBD2,TRBJ2-5,CASSQPAASGTNQETQYF,TGTGCCAGCAGCCAGCCCGCGGCTAGCGGGACTAATCAAGAGACCCAGTACTTC
few,TRBV5-1,13,-,TRBJ1-2,CASALSREYGYTF,TGCGCCAGTGCACTCAGCAGGGAGTATGGCTACACCTTC
many,TRBV27,13,-,TRBJ1-1,CASTPGSITEAFF,TGTGCCAGCACCCCGGGGTCCATCACTGAAGCTTTCTTT
-,TRBV30,12,-,TRBJ2-7,CAWSIRSYEQYF,TGTGCCTGGAGTATTCGCTCCTACGAGCAGTACTTC
many,TRBV7-8,16,-,TRBJ1-2,CASSLALRGGGYGYTF,TGTGCCAGCAGCTTAGCGCTAAGGGGGGGCGGCTATGGCTACACCTTC
many,TRBV7-8,15,-,TRBJ2-7,CASSLRGGGYYEQYF,TGTGCCAGCAGCTTACGGGGTGGCGGCTACTACGAGCAGTACTTC
many,TRBV12-3/TRBV12-4,14,-,TRBJ2-5,CASSLLRVSETQYF,TGTGCCAGCAGTTTACTCAGGGTGTCAGAGACCCAGTACTTC
many,TRBV7-2,15,TRBD1,TRBJ2-5,CASRTGTGGGETQYF,TGTGCCAGCAGGACCGGGACAGGGGGGGGGGAGACCCAGTACTTC
many,TRBV30,14,TRBD1,TRBJ1-1,CAWDGTGENTEAFF,TGTGCCTGGGATGGGACAGGTGAGAACACTGAAGCTTTCTTT
many,TRBV7-2,13,-,TRBJ2-3,CASSLVITDTQYF,TGTGCCAGCAGCTTAGTGATCACAGATACGCAGTATTTT
-,TRBV6-2/TRBV6-3,15,TRBD2,TRBJ2-1,CASSYSTSGPNEQFF,TGTGCCAGCAGTTACTCTACTAGCGGACCAAATGAGCAGTTCTTC
-,TRBV7-9,15,-,TRBJ2-3,CASSLVMVDTDTQYF,TGTGCCAGCAGCTTAGTTATGGTGGACACAGATACGCAGTATTTT
-,TRBV6-2/TRBV6-3,12,-,TRBJ2-7,CASSYFTYEQYF,TGTGCCAGCAGTTACTTCACCTACGAGCAGTACTTC
many,TRBV18,15,-,TRBJ2-1,CASSPYGGANNEQFF,TGTGCCAGCTCACCATACGGCGGAGCAAACAATGAGCAGTTCTTC
many,TRBV18,15,-,TRBJ1-1,CASSPPSIMNTEAFF,TGTGCCAGCTCACCACCTAGTATAATGAACACTGAAGCTTTCTTT
-,TRBV28,16,TRBD1,TRBJ2-5,CASSPEDRGRGETQYF,TGTGCCAGCAGCCCTGAGGACAGGGGGCGCGGAGAGACCCAGTACTTC
-,TRBV5-1,13,-,TRBJ2-1,CASCEGAYNEQFF,TGCGCCAGCTGTGAGGGCGCCTACAATGAGCAGTTCTTC
many,TRBV30,10,-,TRBJ2-5,CAWGGETQYF,TGTGCCTGGGGAGGGGAGACCCAGTACTTC
few,TRBV15,16,-,TRBJ1-5,CATSREGGAFGQPQHF,TGTGCCACCAGCAGAGAAGGAGGGGCTTTCGGGCAGCCCCAGCATTTT
-,TRBV10-2,14,TRBD1,TRBJ1-1,CASSWDRDNTEAFF,TGCGCCAGCAGCTGGGACAGGGATAACACTGAAGCTTTCTTT
-,TRBV7-6,21,-,TRBJ2-1,CASSLAPRPSYIGELYNEQFF,TGTGCCAGCAGCTTAGCCCCCCGACCTTCGTATATCGGCGAGCTGTACAATGAGCAGTTCTTC
many,TRBV5-1,14,TRBD1,TRBJ1-2,CASRGQGRSSGYTF,TGCGCCAGCCGTGGACAGGGTAGGAGTTCCGGCTACACCTTC
-,TRBV28,12,-,TRBJ2-7,CASSLTGLRPYF,TGTGCCAGCAGTTTGACAGGTCTCAGGCCGTACTTC
-,TRBV28,16,-,TRBJ1-6,CASSRGAIADNSPPHF,TGTGCCAGCAGTAGGGGGGCGATTGCCGATAATTCACCCCCCCACTTT
-,TRBV20-1,13,TRBD2,TRBJ2-7,CSATSGRRGEQYF,TGCAGTGCTACTAGCGGGAGGAGGGGGGAGCAGTACTTC
many,TRBV4-1,14,-,TRBJ1-2,CASSRGALAYGYTF,TGCGCCAGCAGCCGGGGGGCCTTGGCCTATGGCTACACCTTC
many,TRBV20-1,14,-,TRBJ2-7,CSADSASAGREQYF,TGCAGTGCAGACAGCGCATCGGCCGGGCGCGAGCAGTACTTC
many,TRBV28,15,-,TRBJ2-7,CASSPTRVGSYEQYF,TGTGCCAGCAGTCCGACAAGAGTAGGATCCTACGAGCAGTACTTC
many,TRBV24-1,13,-,TRBJ1-2,CATSEGLNYGYTF,TGTGCCACCAGTGAGGGACTTAACTATGGCTACACCTTC
few,TRBV10-1,17,-,TRBJ2-3,CASSEAGTGGPTDTQYF,TGCGCCAGCAGTGAAGCGGGAACAGGGGGTCCCACAGATACGCAGTATTTT
many,TRBV4-1,13,-,TRBJ2-1,CASSQPQRNEQFF,TGCGCCAGCAGCCAACCGCAGAGGAATGAGCAGTTCTTC
many,TRBV4-3,16,-,TRBJ2-3,CASSQDSTSKTDTQYF,TGCGCCAGCAGCCAAGACTCGACGAGCAAAACAGATACGCAGTATTTT
-,TRBV6-6,16,-,TRBJ2-6,CASSYSYLSGANVLTF,TGTGCCAGCAGTTACTCGTACCTCTCTGGGGCCAACGTCCTGACTTTC
many,TRBV2,13,TRBD1,TRBJ2-7,CASTGTATYEQYF,TGTGCCAGCACCGGGACAGCTACCTACGAGCAGTACTTC
-,TRBV7-9,17,TRBD2,TRBJ2-1,CASSWGLAGGWGNEQFF,TGTGCCAGCAGCTGGGGACTAGCGGGAGGTTGGGGCAATGAGCAGTTCTTC
-,TRBV4-1,12,-,TRBJ1-4,CASSQAGEKLFF,TGCGCCAGCAGCCAAGCCGGGGAAAAACTGTTTTTT
-,TRBV12-3/TRBV12-4,16,TRBD1,TRBJ1-3,CASSPVGTGVRNTIYF,TGTGCCAGCAGCCCCGTTGGGACAGGGGTAAGAAACACCATATATTTT